This passage covers 13 T cell receptor beta chains from one sample sequenced in a study of blood T cell repertoires in COVID-19. Clones were read by immunoSEQ multiplex PCR, and TCRdb kept only the in-frame ones, dropping some. The sample contains about 230,000 clones, more than 70% of which appear only once. Sequencing was performed on peripheral blood. The receptors were sampled from an older woman with acute or convalescent COVID-19.

A single count supports this clone. This sequence joins TRBV6-5 and TRBJ1-1; D possibly corresponds to TRBD1 (6 bases). Germline-derived CDR1 and CDR2 are MNHEY and SVGAGI. V lost 7 bases and J 1 base, leaving 13 bases between the germline ends. The CDR3 has 14 amino acids. This chain's CDR3 is CASNKLDRNTEAFF. The CDR3 DNA reads TGTGCCAGCAATAAGCTGGACAGGAACACTGAAGCTTTCTTT.

Turning to this clone: The same CDR3 can be traced to other DNA sequences in this sample. The V and J genes are TRBV3-1 (or the pseudogene TRBV3-2) and TRBJ2-7; D call uncertain. Trimming removed 3 bases at V and 6 bases at J, with 6 bases between. Per germline, CDR1 LGHDT and CDR2 YNNKEL (reference sequence). The CDR3 sequence is 11 residues long. As DNA, the CDR3 is TGTGCCAGCAGCCAGACTGGCGAGCAGTACTTC. Amino acids: CASSQTGEQYF.

This clone was recorded once. V usage is TRBV6-4 and J usage is TRBJ2-5; 8 nucleotides match TRBD1. This CDR3 has 13 residues. Germline CDR1 MRHNA, CDR2 SNTAGT. Trimming took 4 bases from V and 4 from J; bases not matched to a gene: 2. The CDR3 DNA is TGTGCCAGCAGTGCGGACAGGGCAGAGACCCAGTACTTC. Encoded protein: CASSADRAETQYF.

The genes are TRBV11-2 and TRBJ1-1; D might be TRBD1 (5 bases). The CDR3 extends over 14 amino acids. Germline V gives CDR1 SGHAT, CDR2 FQNNGV. V lost 3 bases to trimming and J lost 7 bases, with 15 bases between them. The DNA for the CDR3 is TGTGCCAGCAGCTTCTTAGGGGCGGCTGGTGAAGCTTTCTTT. It encodes CASSFLGAAGEAFF.

The chain has TRBV18 and TRBJ1-3; TRBD1 aligns across 8 bases. This CDR3 is built from 19 residues. CDR1 is KGHSH, CDR2 LQKENI, per germline. The V and J ends lost 0 bases and 0 bases, in that order; junction bases with no gene match: 10. In DNA, the CDR3 is TGTGCCAGCTCACCACCGCCCAGGGGGCTACCTATCTCTGGAAACACCATATATTTT. It specifies CASSPPPRGLPISGNTIYF.

The chain combines TRBV4-1 with TRBJ2-7; 8 bases match TRBD2. V shed 1 base, J shed 1 base, and the junction held 3 bases outside the gene matches. The CDR3 extends over 15 amino acids. Per germline, CDR1 MGHRA and CDR2 YSYEKL. The CDR3, as DNA: TGCGCCAGCAGCCAAGGAGGGACTAGGTCCTACGAGCAGTACTTC. It yields the protein CASSQGGTRSYEQYF.

V is TRBV30 and J is TRBJ1-6, with 10 bases lining up with TRBD1. This CDR3 spans 15 amino acids. V was pared by 1 base and J by 5 bases, with 2 bases of the junction left unmatched. Per germline, CDR1 GTSNPN and CDR2 SVGIG (reference sequence). CDR3 nucleotide sequence: TGTGCCTGGAGTGAGGGGACAGGGGATAATTCACCCCTCCACTTT. This sequence encodes CAWSEGTGDNSPLHF.

The chain has TRBV5-1 and TRBJ1-2; possible D gene TRBD1, 6 bases. This CDR3 spans 16 amino acids. Looked up from germline, CDR1 is SGHRS and CDR2 is YFSETQ. V lost 3 bases, J lost 7 bases, and 22 bases lay in between. The DNA for the CDR3 is TGCGCCAGCAGCTGGGGGCCGGGGGGCGAGGCTATTGGCTACACCTTC. Translating it yields CASSWGPGGEAIGYTF. The full variable domain, completed using reference TRBV5-1 and TRBJ1-2, is KAGVTQTPRYLIKTRGQQVTLSCSPISGHRSVSWYQQTPGQGLQFLFEYFSETQRNKGNFPGRFSGRQFSNSRSEMNVSTLELGDSALYLCASSWGPGGEAIGYTFGSGTRLTVV.

This clone was seen only a few times. The chain employs TRBV12-5 and TRBJ1-1; TRBD1 is a possible D gene (5 bases). V was trimmed by 2 bases and J by 6 bases, leaving 19 bases between them. In germline, CDR1 is LGHNT, CDR2 FRNRAP. The CDR3 extends over 16 amino acids. Here the CDR3 reads CASGLTHQGTVAEAFF. For the CDR3, the DNA is TGTGCTAGTGGTTTGACCCACCAGGGAACGGTCGCTGAAGCTTTCTTT. The full variable domain, with the rest looked up from reference TRBV12-5 and TRBJ1-1, is DARVTQTPRHKVTEMGQEVTMRCQPILGHNTVFWYRQTMMQGLELLAYFRNRAPLDDSGMPKDRFSAEMPDATLATLKIQPSEPRDSAVYFCASGLTHQGTVAEAFFGQGTRLTVV.

The chain carries TRBV7-8 and TRBJ1-1; D call uncertain. The CDR3 covers 14 residues. The germline V gene encodes CDR1 SGHVS and CDR2 FQNEAQ. Between the trimmed V and J ends, which lost 1 base and 0 bases, there was a span of 6 bases. The CDR3 DNA reads TGTGCCAGCAGCTTAGGAGCCCTGAACACTGAAGCTTTCTTT. Protein: CASSLGALNTEAFF. The full variable domain, with the rest looked up from reference TRBV7-8 and TRBJ1-1, is GAGVSQSPRYKVAKRGQDVALRCDPISGHVSLFWYQQALGQGPEFLTYFQNEAQLDKSGLPSDRFFAERPEGSVSTLKIQRTQQEDSAVYLCASSLGALNTEAFFGQGTRLTVV.

This chain links TRBV27 with TRBJ1-1; the D gene is possibly TRBD1 (6 bases). The V and J ends lost 2 bases and 10 bases respectively, with 17 bases between them. This CDR3 region has 14 residues. CDR1 and CDR2 from the germline V gene are MNHEY and SMNVEV (reference sequence). CDR3 loop: CASSLPRTEKGAFF. The DNA for the CDR3 is TGTGCCAGCAGTTTACCCCGGACAGAAAAAGGAGCTTTCTTT.

This clone has a single count. The V and J genes are TRBV19 and TRBJ2-7; the match to TRBD1 covers 8 bases. V gave up 5 bases and J gave up 0 bases; unmatched junction bases: 6. CDR1 is LNHDA, CDR2 SQIVND, per germline (reference sequence). The CDR3 consists of 15 residues. Here the CDR3 DNA reads TGTGCCAGTAGTCCTAGACAGGGGATCTCCTACGAGCAGTACTTC. Its translation is CASSPRQGISYEQYF.

The chain carries TRBV19 and TRBJ2-1, with TRBD2 matching 11 bases. V lost 1 base and J lost 8; bases outside the gene matches: 4. The CDR3 has 15 amino acids. Germline CDR1 and CDR2: LNHDA and SQIVND (reference sequence). The CDR3 spells CASSIALAGGYEQFF. The CDR3 DNA sequence: TGTGCCAGTAGTATAGCGCTAGCGGGAGGCTATGAGCAGTTCTTC.